Here is one T cell receptor (beta chain) with its context. The data originate from a study of control samples from healthy donors and cancer patients. The germline gives CDR1 SEHNR, CDR2 FQNEAQ (reference sequence). V was shortened by 2 bases and J by 6 bases, with 14 bases between the two germline ends. This CDR3 spans 14 amino acids. Only in-frame clones appear in the TCRdb table, and some are missing; sequencing was by immunoSEQ multiplex PCR. The sample holds roughly 86,000 clones, 91% seen once. The sample taken for sequencing was blood. The sequence came from a young man in good health. The chain recombines TRBV7-9 with TRBJ2-7; D is perhaps TRBD1 (8 bases). The CDR3 nucleotides are TGTGCCAGCAGCTTACTGGACAGGGAGGGCGAGCAGTACTTC. This gives the protein CASSLLDREGEQYF.